This T cell receptor beta chain came from a study of shared clonotypes between healthy human individuals. About the study: The study used three CD4 naive, three CD4 memory, two CD8 naive and one CD8 memory plate per donor. Study observations and caveats: Roughly 5% of naive CD4 clonotypes were common to a handful of donors.

This CDR3 region has 14 residues. Per germline, CDR1 SGHTA and CDR2 FQGNSA. V was clipped by 5 bases and J by 5 bases; unmatched bases: 7. This clone was counted between two and nine times. The antigen is undetermined. Under the authors' procedure: Junction-only sequences produced by ImmunoSEQ had no quality scores, so filtering differed. Produced via immunoSEQ multiplex PCR; TCRdb's table is partial and in-frame only. V and J calls plus clone size are reproduced from that table; the DNA served to infer D and trimming. The profile shows some 2.1 million clones, 90% to 95% of them singletons. Sequenced: naive CD4+ T cells sorted from blood. The subset here: CD45RA+ positively selected. This clonotype was obtained from a man aged 18 to 30 in good health. V gene TRBV7-2 combines with J gene TRBJ2-3; 7 bases agree with TRBD1. The CDR3 DNA follows: TGTGCCAGCAGCGTCCGACAGGGCGGAGATACGCAGTATTTT. It specifies CASSVRQGGDTQYF.